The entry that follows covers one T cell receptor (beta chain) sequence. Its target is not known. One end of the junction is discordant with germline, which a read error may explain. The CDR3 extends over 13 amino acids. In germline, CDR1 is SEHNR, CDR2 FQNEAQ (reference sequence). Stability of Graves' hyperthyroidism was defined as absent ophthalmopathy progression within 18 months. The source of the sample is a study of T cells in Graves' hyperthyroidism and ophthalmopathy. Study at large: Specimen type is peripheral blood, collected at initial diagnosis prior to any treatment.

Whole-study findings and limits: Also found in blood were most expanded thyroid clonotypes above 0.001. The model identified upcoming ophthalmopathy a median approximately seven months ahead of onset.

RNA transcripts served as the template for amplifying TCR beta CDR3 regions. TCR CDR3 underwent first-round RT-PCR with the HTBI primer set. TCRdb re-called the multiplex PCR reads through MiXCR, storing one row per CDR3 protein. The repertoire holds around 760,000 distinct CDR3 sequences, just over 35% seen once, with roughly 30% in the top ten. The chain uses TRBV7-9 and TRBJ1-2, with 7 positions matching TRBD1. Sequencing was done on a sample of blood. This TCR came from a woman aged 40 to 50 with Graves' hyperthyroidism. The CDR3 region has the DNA TGCGCCAGCAGCCCAGGGGGAGATGATGGCCACACCTTC. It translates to CASSPGGDDGHTF.